Listed here are 10 T cell receptor beta chains from one sample, sequenced in a study of T cell changes during pregnancy in multiple sclerosis. Generated by immunoSEQ multiplex PCR, the TCRdb table keeps only in-frame clones and is missing some. Here the sample spans about 49,000 clones, over 90% being singletons. The starting material was CD8+ T cells from peripheral blood mononuclear cells, obtained in the first trimester of pregnancy. These receptors came from a female donor with multiple sclerosis, enrolled in a pregnancy study.

V usage is TRBV5-1 and J usage is TRBJ2-7, with D hard to call. Per germline, CDR1 SGHRS and CDR2 YFSETQ. The V end lost 1 base, the J end lost 4 bases, and 9 bases lay between the germline ends. This CDR3 has 13 amino acids. CDR3 nucleotide sequence: TGCGCCAGCAGCTTGTGGATCGGGTACGAGCAGTACTTC. This translates into CASSLWIGYEQYF.

The chain has TRBV4-1 and TRBJ2-7; 10 bases align to TRBD2. The J segment lost 3 bases and the V segment lost 4 bases, leaving 18 bases of the junction unmatched. The CDR3 consists of 19 residues. Germline V gene data show CDR1 as MGHRA and CDR2 as YSYEKL. The CDR3 DNA reads as TGCGCCAGCAGCCTGGCCGCCGGGACTAGCGCTGAGACGTACTACGAGCAGTACTTC. It specifies CASSLAAGTSAETYYEQYF.

The V and J genes are TRBV7-8 and TRBJ1-2, with D maybe TRBD1 (5 bases). Deletions cut 5 bases from V and 7 bases from J, with 17 bases between. There are 14 residues in the CDR3. Germline CDR1 is SGHVS and CDR2 is FQNEAQ. CDR3 bases: TGTGCCAGCAGCCTCCCGCTGGGGGGGGGTGGCTACACCTTC. The encoded protein is CASSLPLGGGGYTF. Full variable domain (rest looked up from reference TRBV7-8 and TRBJ1-2): GAGVSQSPRYKVAKRGQDVALRCDPISGHVSLFWYQQALGQGPEFLTYFQNEAQLDKSGLPSDRFFAERPEGSVSTLKIQRTQQEDSAVYLCASSLPLGGGGYTFGSGTRLTVV.

The chain uses TRBV19 and TRBJ1-5; TRBD1 agrees at 7 bases. CDR3 length: 15 residues. Trimming took 4 bases from V and 2 from J; bases not matched to a gene: 5. Germline-derived CDR1 and CDR2 are LNHDA and SQIVND (reference sequence). CDR3 protein: CASSTRQGRNQPQHF. The CDR3 DNA sequence: TGTGCCAGTAGTACCAGACAGGGACGCAATCAGCCCCAGCATTTT.

The J gene is TRBJ2-5, the V gene TRBV10-1, with 8 bases identical to TRBD2. V lost 0 bases to trimming and J lost 2 bases; unmatched junction nucleotides: 8. Germline CDR1 and CDR2: WNHNN and SYGVQD (reference sequence). CDR3 length equals 17 residues. CDR3 residues: CASSESTGGNFQETQYF. The CDR3 DNA reads TGCGCCAGCAGTGAGTCAACGGGGGGGAATTTTCAAGAGACCCAGTACTTC.

V is TRBV19 and J is TRBJ2-7; the D gene is possibly TRBD2 (6 bases). The CDR3 is 16 amino acids. CDR1 LNHDA and CDR2 SQIVND come from the germline V gene (reference sequence). V lost 5 bases to trimming and J lost 0 bases, with 17 bases between them. The CDR3 DNA sequence: TGTGCCAGTAGTGCCGCCGGGACTGCGAGCTCCTACGAGCAGTACTTC. It yields the protein CASSAAGTASSYEQYF.

The CDR3 spells CASNSRNEQFF. The CDR3 DNA reads as TGTGCCAGCAATTCGAGGAATGAGCAGTTCTTC. J is TRBJ2-1 and V is TRBV19; D not certain. Germline-derived CDR1 and CDR2 are LNHDA and SQIVND (reference sequence). CDR3 length: 11 residues. V was clipped by 9 bases and J by 7 bases, with 10 bases between them.

The chain combines TRBV5-4 with TRBJ1-2; TRBD1 aligns across 9 bases. The J segment lost 2 bases and the V segment lost 4 bases, leaving 3 bases of the junction unmatched. The CDR3 is made up of 14 amino acids. Germline-derived CDR1 and CDR2 are SGHNT and YYREEE (reference sequence). Here the CDR3 DNA reads TGTGCCAGCAGCCCGGGACAGGGAAACTATGGCTACACCTTC. Translated, it gives CASSPGQGNYGYTF.

J is TRBJ2-3 and V is TRBV27; D gene uncertain. This CDR3 contains 14 residues. Deletions cut 6 bases from V and 4 bases from J, with 14 bases between. CDR1 is MNHEY, CDR2 SMNVEV, per germline (reference sequence). CDR3 protein: CASSPLESPDTQYF. DNA for the CDR3: TGTGCCAGCAGCCCCTTAGAGAGCCCAGATACGCAGTATTTT.

The chain is built from TRBV14 and TRBJ2-7; 11 bases map to TRBD2. CDR1 SGHDN and CDR2 FVKESK come from the germline V gene. The V gene end was trimmed by 4 bases and the J gene end by 2 bases; junction bases not matched to a gene: 1. The CDR3 runs 14 residues. The CDR3 spells CASSLAGGTYEQYF. Here the CDR3 DNA reads TGTGCCAGCAGCCTAGCGGGAGGGACCTACGAGCAGTACTTC.